The rows below give T cell receptor beta chains drawn from one sample of a study of regulatory T cells in long-lasting Graves disease. TCRdb re-derived calls from the multiplex PCR reads in MiXCR, one entry per CDR3 protein. Of hundreds of thousands of distinct CDR3 sequences listed, 15% to 19% are singletons. The specimen was peripheral blood mononuclear cells (PBMCs), collected at new diagnosis, from a patient treated with antithyroid drugs. These receptors came from a female donor with Graves disease. CDR3s include the opening cysteine and the closing phenylalanine or tryptophan. Each record gives: V gene, clone size, J gene, D gene, CDR3 length, CDR3 protein, CDR3 DNA. D genes are given only for firm matches. The size entry is marked missing in some rows and otherwise reads once, few, many or a size class.

v_call: TRBV6-1; clone_size: many; j_call: TRBJ2-3; d_call: TRBD2; cdr3_length: 16; cdr3_aa: CASSPIFTSGGDTQYF; cdr3_nt: TGTGCCAGCAGTCCTATCTTTACTAGCGGGGGGGATACGCAGTATTTT
v_call: TRBV20-1; clone_size: few; j_call: TRBJ2-1; d_call: TRBD1; cdr3_length: 15; cdr3_aa: CSARDGTGMTNEQFF; cdr3_nt: TGCAGTGCTAGAGATGGGACAGGGATGACCAATGAGCAGTTCTTC
v_call: TRBV20-1; clone_size: many; j_call: TRBJ2-1; d_call: TRBD2; cdr3_length: 14; cdr3_aa: CSALASGRSDEQFF; cdr3_nt: TGCAGTGCTTTGGCTAGCGGGAGGAGCGATGAGCAGTTCTTC
v_call: TRBV10-3; clone_size: .; j_call: TRBJ1-1; d_call: .; cdr3_length: 14; cdr3_aa: CAISEPTGNTEAFF; cdr3_nt: TGTGCCATCAGTGAACCGACGGGGAACACTGAAGCTTTCTTT
v_call: TRBV7-9; clone_size: .; j_call: TRBJ2-4; d_call: .; cdr3_length: 14; cdr3_aa: CASSFGRDENIQYF; cdr3_nt: TGTGCCAGCAGCTTTGGTCGTGACGAAAACATTCAGTACTTC
v_call: TRBV3-1; clone_size: many; j_call: TRBJ1-1; d_call: .; cdr3_length: 17; cdr3_aa: CASSQKGRITGYTEAFF; cdr3_nt: TGTGCCAGCAGCCAAAAGGGGAGGATTACAGGGTACACTGAAGCTTTCTTT
v_call: TRBV27; clone_size: many; j_call: TRBJ2-3; d_call: TRBD2; cdr3_length: 17; cdr3_aa: CASSSPGTSGREDTQYF; cdr3_nt: TGTGCCAGCAGCTCTCCCGGGACTAGCGGGAGGGAAGATACGCAGTATTTT
v_call: TRBV27; clone_size: few; j_call: TRBJ2-1; d_call: TRBD1; cdr3_length: 16; cdr3_aa: CASSPITTGVGVEQFF; cdr3_nt: TGTGCCAGCAGCCCGATAACGACAGGGGTAGGGGTCGAGCAGTTCTTC
v_call: TRBV27; clone_size: many; j_call: TRBJ1-1; d_call: TRBD1; cdr3_length: 17; cdr3_aa: CASRIHWTGVVNTEAFF; cdr3_nt: TGTGCCAGCAGGATCCACTGGACAGGGGTTGTGAACACTGAAGCTTTCTTT
v_call: TRBV5-6; clone_size: many; j_call: TRBJ2-3; d_call: .; cdr3_length: 12; cdr3_aa: CASSGQIDTQYF; cdr3_nt: TGTGCCAGCAGCGGTCAGATAGATACGCAGTATTTT
v_call: TRBV10-3; clone_size: many; j_call: TRBJ1-1; d_call: .; cdr3_length: 13; cdr3_aa: CAIRDSMNTEAFF; cdr3_nt: TGTGCCATCAGGGACAGTATGAACACTGAAGCTTTCTTT
v_call: TRBV10-3; clone_size: many; j_call: TRBJ1-3; d_call: .; cdr3_length: 15; cdr3_aa: CAISEGDSSRNTIYF; cdr3_nt: TGTGCCATCAGTGAGGGTGACAGTTCCCGAAACACCATATATTTT
v_call: TRBV4-1; clone_size: many; j_call: TRBJ1-5; d_call: .; cdr3_length: 15; cdr3_aa: CASSPLPGSAQPQHF; cdr3_nt: TGCGCCAGCAGCCCATTGCCCGGGTCGGCTCAGCCCCAGCATTTT
v_call: TRBV7-9; clone_size: .; j_call: TRBJ2-1; d_call: .; cdr3_length: 14; cdr3_aa: CASSAYTSYNEQFF; cdr3_nt: TGTGCCAGCAGCGCCTATACGTCCTACAATGAGCAGTTCTTC
v_call: TRBV7-9; clone_size: many; j_call: TRBJ1-1; d_call: .; cdr3_length: 17; cdr3_aa: CASSLGGKKGPNTEAFF; cdr3_nt: TGTGCCAGCAGCTTAGGGGGCAAGAAGGGGCCGAACACTGAAGCTTTCTTT
v_call: TRBV7-8; clone_size: .; j_call: TRBJ1-1; d_call: .; cdr3_length: 14; cdr3_aa: CASRLLRGNTEAFF; cdr3_nt: TGTGCCAGCAGACTTCTTAGGGGGAACACTGAAGCTTTCTTT
v_call: TRBV6-1; clone_size: many; j_call: TRBJ1-1; d_call: .; cdr3_length: 12; cdr3_aa: CASSRGEAEAFF; cdr3_nt: TGTGCCAGCTCGCGGGGGGAGGCTGAAGCTTTCTTT
v_call: TRBV7-2; clone_size: many; j_call: TRBJ2-1; d_call: TRBD2; cdr3_length: 17; cdr3_aa: CASSSRTSGSRYNEQFF; cdr3_nt: TGTGCCAGCAGCTCAAGGACTAGCGGGAGTAGGTACAATGAGCAGTTCTTC
v_call: TRBV28; clone_size: many; j_call: TRBJ2-2; d_call: TRBD2; cdr3_length: 17; cdr3_aa: CASSPLGLAVNTGELFF; cdr3_nt: TGTGCCAGCAGTCCCCTAGGACTAGCGGTGAACACCGGGGAGCTGTTTTTT
v_call: TRBV20-1; clone_size: many; j_call: TRBJ2-2; d_call: .; cdr3_length: 14; cdr3_aa: CSASQDRDTGELFF; cdr3_nt: TGCAGTGCTTCCCAGGACAGAGACACCGGGGAGCTGTTTTTT
v_call: TRBV7-2; clone_size: many; j_call: TRBJ2-1; d_call: TRBD2; cdr3_length: 14; cdr3_aa: CASSLGGSEEEQFF; cdr3_nt: TGTGCCAGCAGCTTAGGCGGGAGTGAGGAGGAGCAGTTCTTC
v_call: TRBV28; clone_size: .; j_call: TRBJ1-2; d_call: .; cdr3_length: 15; cdr3_aa: CASSSVAANNYGYTF; cdr3_nt: TGTGCCAGCAGTTCGGTAGCAGCAAATAACTATGGCTACACCTTC
v_call: TRBV5-1; clone_size: many; j_call: TRBJ1-1; d_call: TRBD1; cdr3_length: 16; cdr3_aa: CASSLASGTENTEAFF; cdr3_nt: TGCGCCAGCAGCTTGGCCTCGGGGACAGAGAACACTGAAGCTTTCTTT
v_call: TRBV28; clone_size: many; j_call: TRBJ1-2; d_call: .; cdr3_length: 11; cdr3_aa: CASRENYGYTF; cdr3_nt: TGTGCCAGCAGGGAAAACTATGGCTACACCTTC
v_call: TRBV6-6; clone_size: many; j_call: TRBJ2-1; d_call: .; cdr3_length: 16; cdr3_aa: CASSYSGTASYNEQFF; cdr3_nt: TGTGCCAGCAGTTACTCGGGGACCGCTTCCTACAATGAGCAGTTCTTC
v_call: TRBV10-3; clone_size: many; j_call: TRBJ2-1; d_call: .; cdr3_length: 15; cdr3_aa: CAISESGPEYNEQFF; cdr3_nt: TGTGCCATCAGTGAATCAGGGCCCGAATACAATGAGCAGTTCTTC
v_call: TRBV12-5; clone_size: .; j_call: TRBJ2-7; d_call: .; cdr3_length: 15; cdr3_aa: CASGLTRAARDEQYF; cdr3_nt: TGTGCTAGTGGTTTGACCAGGGCAGCGCGGGACGAGCAGTACTTC
v_call: TRBV7-2; clone_size: .; j_call: TRBJ2-5; d_call: .; cdr3_length: 15; cdr3_aa: CASSLIMGSQETQYF; cdr3_nt: TGTGCCAGCAGCTTAATTATGGGCAGTCAAGAGACCCAGTACTTC
v_call: TRBV28; clone_size: few; j_call: TRBJ2-1; d_call: TRBD1; cdr3_length: 15; cdr3_aa: CASSSGGTGYNEQFF; cdr3_nt: TGTGCCAGCAGTAGTGGGGGGACAGGCTACAATGAGCAGTTCTTC